The next 18 T cell receptor beta chains were all read from a single sample in a study of blood T cells in healthy people across ages. Combining a sample-barcoded 5' primer with a J-beta primer mix, a second PCR ran for about 7 to 11 cycles. TCRdb passed the 5' RACE reads through MiXCR, listing each CDR3 protein once. The sample consists of 1.5 million to 2 million distinct CDR3 sequences, around half of them appearing once. Sequenced sample: blood. These receptors originate from a woman in her thirties or forties in good health.

The genes are TRBV7-2 and TRBJ2-3; a possible D gene is TRBD2 (6 bases). This CDR3 comprises 16 residues. Germline V gives CDR1 SGHTA, CDR2 FQGNSA. Trimming shortened V by 1 base and J by 1 base, and 12 bases separated the two germline ends. The CDR3 bases are TGTGCCAGCAGCTTAGGGGAATGGGGGGGCACAGATACGCAGTATTTT. Protein: CASSLGEWGGTDTQYF.

This clonotype came up a few times. This rearrangement joins TRBV20-1 to TRBJ2-7; 10 bases match TRBD1. The germline V gene has CDR1 DFQATT and CDR2 SNEGSKA (reference sequence). V lost 0 bases to trimming and J lost 4 bases; unmatched junction nucleotides: 6. The CDR3 loop spans 15 amino acids. Here the CDR3 reads CSARDLTGGPYEQYF. DNA for the CDR3: TGCAGTGCTAGAGATCTGACAGGGGGCCCTTACGAGCAGTACTTC.

This clonotype came up once. The V call is TRBV5-1, the J call TRBJ1-2, with 10 bases identical to TRBD1. The CDR3 extends over 14 amino acids. Germline V gene lookup returns CDR1 SGHRS and CDR2 YFSETQ. With V trimmed by 4 bases and J by 11 bases, 11 bases remained unmatched. The CDR3 spells CASSSAGTGVGYTF. The CDR3 nucleotides read TGCGCCAGCAGCAGCGCCGGGACAGGGGTCGGGTACACCTTC.

The V and J genes are TRBV5-1 and TRBJ1-5, with 8 bases lining up with TRBD1. This CDR3 spans 16 amino acids. The V gene's germline CDR1 is SGHRS and CDR2 YFSETQ. The V segment lost 0 bases and the J segment 7 bases; nucleotides outside the gene matches: 9. The CDR3 nucleotides are TGCGCCAGCAGCTTGGATGCGACAGGGGTAGGACAGCCCCAGCATTTT. Its protein is CASSLDATGVGQPQHF.

In this sample, this clonotype turned up many times. The chain combines TRBV10-3 with TRBJ2-3; TRBD2 aligns across 8 bases. This CDR3 is built from 15 residues. Germline lookup yields CDR1 ENHRY and CDR2 SYGVKD. V lost 4 bases and J lost 0; bases outside the gene matches: 3. CDR3 residues: CAISAAGGSTDTQYF. CDR3 nucleotide sequence: TGTGCCATCAGTGCGGCGGGGGGTAGCACAGATACGCAGTATTTT.

The chain carries TRBV7-2 and TRBJ2-1; D gene uncertain. Germline CDR1 SGHTA, CDR2 FQGNSA. CDR3 size: 13 residues. Trimming pared 5 bases from V and 4 bases from J, leaving 9 bases between. The CDR3 sequence is CASSHGRYNEQFF. The CDR3 DNA sequence: TGTGCCAGCAGCCACGGACGGTACAATGAGCAGTTCTTC.

This clonotype was picked up a small number of times. The chain has TRBV28 and TRBJ1-2; D is undetermined. Per germline, CDR1 MDHEN and CDR2 SYDVKM. The ends were cut back, 8 bases at V and 8 bases at J, with 12 bases in the middle. This CDR3 has 11 amino acids. The CDR3 DNA sequence: TGTGCCAGCGGGCACAGAGAAGGCTACACCTTC. Amino acid sequence: CASGHREGYTF.

The chain recombines TRBV27 with TRBJ2-6; no reliable D call. The CDR3 runs 16 residues. V was pared by 0 bases and J by 2 bases, with 8 bases between. Per germline, CDR1 MNHEY and CDR2 SMNVEV (reference sequence). The CDR3 DNA reads as TGTGCCAGCAGTTTATCGGGCCGTACTGGGGCCAACGTCCTGACTTTC. This sequence encodes CASSLSGRTGANVLTF. The entire variable domain, with the rest obtained from reference TRBV27 and TRBJ2-6, is as follows: EAQVTQNPRYLITVTGKKLTVTCSQNMNHEYMSWYRQDPGLGLRQIYYSMNVEVTDKGDVPEGYKVSRKEKRNFPLILESPSPNQTSLYFCASSLSGRTGANVLTFGAGSRLTVL.

This chain connects TRBV25-1 to TRBJ1-1, with D hard to call. Germline V gene lookup returns CDR1 MGHDK and CDR2 SYGVNS. Trimming pared 4 bases from V and 0 bases from J, leaving 15 bases between. The CDR3 contains 16 residues. The CDR3 is CASSGQNDIVNTEAFF. DNA for the CDR3: TGTGCCAGCAGTGGTCAGAACGACATTGTGAACACTGAAGCTTTCTTT.

This chain connects TRBV10-3 to TRBJ2-3; D is unresolved. Trimming took 7 bases from V and 0 from J, leaving 14 bases between them. The germline CDR1 and CDR2 sequences are ENHRY and SYGVKD. The CDR3 covers 15 residues. The CDR3 DNA reads TGTGCCATCAAAGGCCCAGGAAGTAGCACAGATACGCAGTATTTT. Encoded protein: CAIKGPGSSTDTQYF.

J is TRBJ2-7 and V is TRBV2; tentative D call: TRBD2 (6 bases). In germline, CDR1 is SNHLY, CDR2 FYNNEI. This CDR3 is built from 13 residues. The V end was cut by 10 bases, the J end by 4 bases, with 17 bases between. The CDR3 reads CAILPGGVYEQYF. The DNA of the CDR3 is TGTGCCATCCTGCCGGGCGGGGTGTACGAGCAGTACTTC.

This clonotype was found a few times. The rearrangement joins TRBV20-1 to TRBJ2-7; tentative D call: TRBD1 (5 bases). Deletions cut 4 bases from V and 1 base from J, with 11 bases between. Germline CDR1 reads DFQATT; CDR2 reads SNEGSKA (reference sequence). This CDR3 is 13 amino acids long. The CDR3 DNA reads TGCAGTGCTACCTTCCGACAGTCCTACGAGCAGTACTTC. This translates into CSATFRQSYEQYF.

The chain combines TRBV7-6 with TRBJ2-5; 9 bases line up with TRBD2. The CDR3 runs 16 residues. J was trimmed by 0 bases and V by 0 bases; bases with no gene match: 2. CDR1 is SGHVS, CDR2 FNYEAQ, per germline. CDR3 nucleotide sequence: TGTGCCAGCAGCTTAGCGCGGGGGGGACACCAAGAGACCCAGTACTTC. Its protein is CASSLARGGHQETQYF.

This clonotype has just a few counts. The chain uses TRBV5-1 and TRBJ2-1; the match to TRBD2 covers 9 bases. Germline assignment: CDR1 SGHRS and CDR2 YFSETQ. Losses at the gene ends were 4 bases for V and 1 base for J; bases not matched to a gene: 3. The CDR3 length is 15 residues. CDR3 amino acids: CASSGTSSSYNEQFF. The CDR3 DNA is TGCGCCAGCAGCGGGACTAGCTCTTCCTACAATGAGCAGTTCTTC.

A remark on this clonotype: At one boundary the junction diverges from the germline segment, which might be a read error. The chain carries TRBV27 and TRBJ2-6; maybe TRBD1 (6 bases). The CDR3 extends over 20 amino acids. The V gene's germline CDR1 is MNHEY and CDR2 SMNVEV (reference sequence). The CDR3 here is CASSSTYRDPHISGANVPTF. The CDR3 nucleotides are TGTGCCAGCAGTTCGACATACAGGGACCCCCATATCTCTGGGGCCAACGTCCCGACTTTC.

The table lists this clonotype with a few counts. The chain couples TRBV4-2 to TRBJ1-4, with D uncertain. Germline assignment: CDR1 LGHNA and CDR2 YNFKEQ. There are 14 residues in the CDR3. With 1 base removed from V and 7 bases from J, the gap between germline ends came to 10 bases. CDR3 amino acids: CASSQGTGGEKLFF. In DNA form, the CDR3 reads TGTGCCAGCAGCCAAGGGACGGGAGGTGAAAAACTGTTTTTT.

DNA of the CDR3: TGCAGCGTTGAAAGGGACGGCTCCTATGGCTACACCTTC. Amino acids: CSVERDGSYGYTF. The rearrangement joins TRBV29-1 to TRBJ1-2; tentatively, D is TRBD1 (5 bases). The V gene lost 2 bases and the J gene lost 4 bases, with 11 bases spanning the gap. Germline loops: CDR1 SQVTM, CDR2 ANQGSEA. The length of the CDR3 is 13 residues.

This clonotype was detected a few times. The chain joins TRBV28 to TRBJ2-7; 7 bases agree with TRBD1. This CDR3 spans 14 amino acids. The ends lost 5 bases at V and 1 base at J; junction bases unmatched: 5. Per germline, CDR1 MDHEN and CDR2 SYDVKM. The CDR3 bases are TGTGCCAGCAGTGTTCACAGGGGATCCTACGAGCAGTACTTC. This translates into CASSVHRGSYEQYF. The full variable domain, in which reference TRBV28 and TRBJ2-7 provide the parts outside the CDR3, is DVKVTQSSRYLVKRTGEKVFLECVQDMDHENMFWYRQDPGLGLRLIYFSYDVKMKEKGDIPEGYSVSREKKERFSLILESASTNQTSMYLCASSVHRGSYEQYFGPGTRLTVT.